These 2 T cell receptor beta chains share one sample of origin, sequenced in a study of blood T cells in healthy people across ages. Primers used in a second PCR of about 6 to 12 cycles were a sample-barcoded 5' primer and a J-beta primer mix. A single record per CDR3 protein comes from TCRdb applying MiXCR to the 5' RACE reads. This sample has more than 900,000 distinct CDR3 sequences; about 23% occur once, and the top ten carry approximately 0.71%. These data also featured in a second study, about T cells of mothers and their children.

Source material: blood. These receptor sequences come from a girl aged 2-10 years in good health.

The gene calls are TRBV7-8 and TRBJ1-1; D is undetermined. The ends were cut back, 4 bases at V and 11 bases at J, with 11 bases in the middle. The CDR3 totals 11 residues. Germline CDR1 SGHVS, CDR2 FQNEAQ. This chain's CDR3 is CASSSEGGAFF. In DNA form, the CDR3 reads TGTGCCAGCAGCTCGGAGGGAGGGGCTTTCTTT. Using reference TRBV7-8 and TRBJ1-1 for the parts outside the CDR3, the full variable domain is GAGVSQSPRYKVAKRGQDVALRCDPISGHVSLFWYQQALGQGPEFLTYFQNEAQLDKSGLPSDRFFAERPEGSVSTLKIQRTQQEDSAVYLCASSSEGGAFFGQGTRLTVV.

The CDR3 bases are TGCAGCGTTATACCGACAGGAGGGAACACTGAAGCTTTCTTT. It codes for CSVIPTGGNTEAFF. The chain recombines TRBV29-1 with TRBJ1-1; TRBD1 might be the D (6 bases). This CDR3 comprises 14 residues. Germline V gives CDR1 SQVTM, CDR2 ANQGSEA. Trimming removed 5 bases from V and 1 base from J, with 14 bases in between.